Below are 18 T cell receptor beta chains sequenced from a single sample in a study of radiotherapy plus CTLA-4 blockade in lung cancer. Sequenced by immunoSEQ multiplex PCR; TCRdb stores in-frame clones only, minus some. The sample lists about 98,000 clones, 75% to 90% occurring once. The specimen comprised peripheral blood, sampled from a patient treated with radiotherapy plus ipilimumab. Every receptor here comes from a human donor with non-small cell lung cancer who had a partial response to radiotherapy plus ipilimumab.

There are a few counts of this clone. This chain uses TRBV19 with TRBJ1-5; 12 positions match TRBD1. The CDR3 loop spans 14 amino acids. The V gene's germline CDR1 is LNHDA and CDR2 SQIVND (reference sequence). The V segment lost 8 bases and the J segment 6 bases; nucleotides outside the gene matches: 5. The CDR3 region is CASWDRGQGQPQHF. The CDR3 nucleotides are TGTGCCAGTTGGGACAGGGGGCAGGGTCAGCCCCAGCATTTT.

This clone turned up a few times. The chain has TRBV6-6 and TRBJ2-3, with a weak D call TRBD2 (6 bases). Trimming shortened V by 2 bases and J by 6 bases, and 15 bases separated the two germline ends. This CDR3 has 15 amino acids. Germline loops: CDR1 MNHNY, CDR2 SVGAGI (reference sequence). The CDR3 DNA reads TGTGCCAGCAGTTACGGGGGAGGAATAGCGGATACGCAGTATTTT. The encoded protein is CASSYGGGIADTQYF.

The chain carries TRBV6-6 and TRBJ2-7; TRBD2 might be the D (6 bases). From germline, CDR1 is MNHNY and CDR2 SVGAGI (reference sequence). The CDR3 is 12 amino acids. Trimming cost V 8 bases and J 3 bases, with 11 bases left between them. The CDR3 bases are TGTGCCAGCTGGGACTGGTACTACGAGCAGTACTTC. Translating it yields CASWDWYYEQYF.

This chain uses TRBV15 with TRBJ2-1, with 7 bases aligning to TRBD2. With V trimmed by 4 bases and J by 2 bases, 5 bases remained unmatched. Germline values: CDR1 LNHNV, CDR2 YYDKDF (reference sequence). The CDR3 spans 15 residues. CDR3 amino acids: CATSIRLAAYNEQFF. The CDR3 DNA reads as TGTGCCACCAGCATTAGGCTAGCGGCCTACAATGAGCAGTTCTTC.

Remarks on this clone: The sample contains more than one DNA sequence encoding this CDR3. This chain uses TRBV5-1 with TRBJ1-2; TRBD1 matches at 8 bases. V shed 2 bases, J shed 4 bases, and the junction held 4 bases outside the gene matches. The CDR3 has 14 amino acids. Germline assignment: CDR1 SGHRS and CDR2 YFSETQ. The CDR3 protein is CASSLGTGPYGYTF. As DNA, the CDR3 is TGCGCCAGCAGCTTAGGGACAGGACCCTATGGCTACACCTTC. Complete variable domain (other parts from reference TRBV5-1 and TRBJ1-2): KAGVTQTPRYLIKTRGQQVTLSCSPISGHRSVSWYQQTPGQGLQFLFEYFSETQRNKGNFPGRFSGRQFSNSRSEMNVSTLELGDSALYLCASSLGTGPYGYTFGSGTRLTVV.

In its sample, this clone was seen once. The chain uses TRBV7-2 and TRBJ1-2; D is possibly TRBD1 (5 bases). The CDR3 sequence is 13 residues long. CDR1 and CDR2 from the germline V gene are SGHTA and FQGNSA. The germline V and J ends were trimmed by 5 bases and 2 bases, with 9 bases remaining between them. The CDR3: CASSRDRNYGYTF. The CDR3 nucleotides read TGTGCCAGCAGCCGAGACAGAAACTATGGCTACACCTTC.

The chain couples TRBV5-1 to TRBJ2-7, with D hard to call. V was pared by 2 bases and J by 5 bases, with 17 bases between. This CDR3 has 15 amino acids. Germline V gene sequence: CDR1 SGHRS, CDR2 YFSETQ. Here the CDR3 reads CASSFSYTLGHEQYF. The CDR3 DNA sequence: TGCGCCAGCAGCTTCAGTTACACACTGGGCCACGAGCAGTACTTC.

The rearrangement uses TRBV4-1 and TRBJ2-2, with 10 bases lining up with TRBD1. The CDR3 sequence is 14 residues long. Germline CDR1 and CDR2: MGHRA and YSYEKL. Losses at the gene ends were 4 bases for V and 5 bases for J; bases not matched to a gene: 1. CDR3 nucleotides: TGCGCCAGCAGCCGGGACAGGGGAACCGGGGAGCTGTTTTTT. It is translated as CASSRDRGTGELFF.

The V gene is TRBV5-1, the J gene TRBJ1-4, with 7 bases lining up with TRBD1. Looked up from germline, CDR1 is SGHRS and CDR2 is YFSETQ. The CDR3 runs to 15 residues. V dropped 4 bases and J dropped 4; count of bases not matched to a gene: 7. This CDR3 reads CASSPGTDYNEKLFF. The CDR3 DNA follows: TGCGCCAGCAGCCCCGGGACAGATTATAATGAAAAACTGTTTTTT.

The CDR3 nucleotides are TGCGCCAGCAGCTTGTACCCGGAGCTAGCGGGGGATACGCAGTATTTT. It encodes CASSLYPELAGDTQYF. This chain connects TRBV5-1 to TRBJ2-3, with 9 nucleotides matching TRBD2. This CDR3 has 16 amino acids. Germline CDR1 reads SGHRS; CDR2 reads YFSETQ. Losses at the gene ends were 1 base for V and 6 bases for J; bases not matched to a gene: 9.

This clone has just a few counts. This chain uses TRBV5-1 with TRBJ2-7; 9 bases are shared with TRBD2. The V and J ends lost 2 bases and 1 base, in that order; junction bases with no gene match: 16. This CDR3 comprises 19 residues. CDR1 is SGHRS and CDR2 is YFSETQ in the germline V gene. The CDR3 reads CASSLFRPGLSGRSYEQYF. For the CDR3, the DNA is TGCGCCAGCAGCTTATTCCGGCCCGGTTTGAGCGGGAGGTCCTACGAGCAGTACTTC. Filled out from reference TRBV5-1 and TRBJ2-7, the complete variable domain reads KAGVTQTPRYLIKTRGQQVTLSCSPISGHRSVSWYQQTPGQGLQFLFEYFSETQRNKGNFPGRFSGRQFSNSRSEMNVSTLELGDSALYLCASSLFRPGLSGRSYEQYFGPGTRLTVT.

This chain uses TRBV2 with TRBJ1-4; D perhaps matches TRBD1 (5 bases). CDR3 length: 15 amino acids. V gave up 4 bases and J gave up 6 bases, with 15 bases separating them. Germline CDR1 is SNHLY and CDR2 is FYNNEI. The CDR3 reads CASSVYKGRDEKLFF. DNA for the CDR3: TGTGCCAGCAGTGTTTATAAGGGGAGGGATGAAAAACTGTTTTTT.

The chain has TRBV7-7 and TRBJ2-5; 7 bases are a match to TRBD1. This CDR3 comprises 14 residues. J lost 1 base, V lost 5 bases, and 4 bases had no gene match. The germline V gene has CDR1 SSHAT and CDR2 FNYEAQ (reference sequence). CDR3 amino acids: CASSPGTAQETQYF. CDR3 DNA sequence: TGTGCCAGCAGCCCCGGGACAGCCCAAGAGACCCAGTACTTC.

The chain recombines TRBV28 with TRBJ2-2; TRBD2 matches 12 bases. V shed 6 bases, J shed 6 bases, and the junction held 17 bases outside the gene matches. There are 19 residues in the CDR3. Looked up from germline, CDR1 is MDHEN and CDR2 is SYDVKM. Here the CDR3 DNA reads TGTGCCAGCAGCCAACTGACTAGCGGGAGAGGGAAGGCGGCCGGGGAGCTGTTTTTT. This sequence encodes CASSQLTSGRGKAAGELFF. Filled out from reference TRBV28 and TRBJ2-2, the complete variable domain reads DVKVTQSSRYLVKRTGEKVFLECVQDMDHENMFWYRQDPGLGLRLIYFSYDVKMKEKGDIPEGYSVSREKKERFSLILESASTNQTSMYLCASSQLTSGRGKAAGELFFGEGSRLTVL.

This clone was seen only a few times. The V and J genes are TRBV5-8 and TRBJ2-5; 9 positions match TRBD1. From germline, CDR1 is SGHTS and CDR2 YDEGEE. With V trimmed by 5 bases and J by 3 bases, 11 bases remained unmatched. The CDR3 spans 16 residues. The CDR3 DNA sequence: TGTGCCAGCAGTCCAGGTACAGGGGGCCACAAAGAGACCCAGTACTTC. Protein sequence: CASSPGTGGHKETQYF.

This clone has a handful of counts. CDR3 sequence (DNA): TGTGCCAGCAGCGGGGGACTAGACTACGAGCAGTACTTC. This sequence encodes CASSGGLDYEQYF. This chain uses TRBV5-4 with TRBJ2-7, with 8 bases identical to TRBD2. Germline values: CDR1 SGHNT, CDR2 YYREEE (reference sequence). The trim removed 4 bases at V and 3 bases at J, leaving 3 bases unmatched. The CDR3 consists of 13 residues.

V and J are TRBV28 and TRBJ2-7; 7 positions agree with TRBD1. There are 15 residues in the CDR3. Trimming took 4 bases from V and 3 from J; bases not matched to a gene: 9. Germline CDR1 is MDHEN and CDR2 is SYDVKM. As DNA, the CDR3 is TGTGCCAGCAGTTCACGACAGGGCGCGAGCTACGAGCAGTACTTC. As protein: CASSSRQGASYEQYF. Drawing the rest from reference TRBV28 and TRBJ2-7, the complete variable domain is DVKVTQSSRYLVKRTGEKVFLECVQDMDHENMFWYRQDPGLGLRLIYFSYDVKMKEKGDIPEGYSVSREKKERFSLILESASTNQTSMYLCASSSRQGASYEQYFGPGTRLTVT.

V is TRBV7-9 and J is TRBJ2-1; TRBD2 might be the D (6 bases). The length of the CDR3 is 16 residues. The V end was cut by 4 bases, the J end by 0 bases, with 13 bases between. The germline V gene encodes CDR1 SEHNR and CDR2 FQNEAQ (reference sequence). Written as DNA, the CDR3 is TGTGCCAGCAGCTCGCTGTCCGGGAGCTCCTACAATGAGCAGTTCTTC. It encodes CASSSLSGSSYNEQFF.